Listed here are 6 T cell receptor beta chains from one sample, sequenced in a study of shared clonotypes between healthy human individuals. Terminally differentiated effector memory CD45RA+ cells were excluded from the naive CD8 cells, which were CD45RO-negative and positively selected for CCR7. TCRdb's table, derived via immunoSEQ multiplex PCR, lists solely in-frame clones and lacks some. The sample carries some 800,000 clones, 85% to 95% recorded once. The sequencing sample was made of naive CD8+ T cells sorted from blood. Every receptor here comes from a man between 25 and 39 years old in good health.

The rearrangement uses TRBV9 and TRBJ2-7, with TRBD2 matching over 12 bases. This CDR3 has 16 residues. The germline CDR1 and CDR2 sequences are SGDLS and YYNGEE. The J segment lost 3 bases and the V segment lost 3 bases, leaving 7 bases of the junction unmatched. The CDR3 sequence is CASSAQTSGSVYEQYF. CDR3 sequence (DNA): TGTGCCAGCAGCGCCCAGACTAGCGGGAGTGTCTACGAGCAGTACTTC. Full variable domain (outside the CDR3, taken from reference TRBV9 and TRBJ2-7): DSGVTQTPKHLITATGQRVTLRCSPRSGDLSVYWYQQSLDQGLQFLIQYYNGEERAKGNILERFSAQQFPDLHSELNLSSLELGDSALYFCASSAQTSGSVYEQYFGPGTRLTVT.

This chain joins TRBV7-9 and TRBJ2-7; D is possibly TRBD1 or TRBD2 (6 bases each). The germline gives CDR1 SEHNR, CDR2 FQNEAQ (reference sequence). The CDR3 runs to 16 residues. The V end lost 1 base, the J end lost 5 bases, and 18 bases lay between the germline ends. The CDR3 reads CASSLVQGLRQDEQYF. CDR3 in DNA: TGTGCCAGCAGCTTAGTCCAGGGACTGAGACAGGACGAGCAGTACTTC.

V gene TRBV5-5 combines with J gene TRBJ2-7; D may be TRBD1 or TRBD2 (7 bases each). The CDR3 length is 16 residues. With 2 bases removed from V and 7 bases from J, the gap between germline ends came to 22 bases. Germline values: CDR1 SGHKS, CDR2 YYEKEE (reference sequence). CDR3 coding DNA: TGTGCCAGCAGCTTTAATATCGGGACAGCGGGAAGGGAGCAGTACTTC. It yields the protein CASSFNIGTAGREQYF.

A word on this clone: Sequence at one end of the junction differs from germline and may be a read error. The CDR3 is CASSSGKWVEQYF. As DNA, the CDR3 is TGTGCCAGCAGTAGCGGGAAGTGGGTCGAGCAGTACTTC. V is TRBV19 and J is TRBJ2-7; 8 bases line up with TRBD2. This CDR3 spans 13 amino acids. Per the germline V gene, CDR1 is LNHDA and CDR2 is SQIVND (reference sequence).

A single count supports this clone. The chain is built from TRBV27 and TRBJ2-7, with 8 bases that match TRBD2. CDR3 length: 14 amino acids. CDR1 and CDR2 (germline): MNHEY, SMNVEV (reference sequence). The trim removed 4 bases at V and 3 bases at J, leaving 5 bases unmatched. CDR3 residues: CASSSYSGNYEQYF. The DNA of the CDR3 is TGTGCCAGCAGTTCATATAGCGGGAACTACGAGCAGTACTTC.

This clone was counted a few times. The sample holds other DNA sequences that translate to the same CDR3. The genes are TRBV28 and TRBJ2-7; 7 bases match TRBD2. The CDR3 has 11 amino acids. CDR1 is MDHEN and CDR2 is SYDVKM in the germline V gene. CDR3 DNA sequence: TGTGCGAGCGGGGAGGACTACGAGCAGTACTTC. This translates into CASGEDYEQYF.